This TCR beta chain was profiled in a study of cytomegalovirus exposure and HLA in healthy donors (dated by TCRdb to 2015 to 2018). Regarding the study in general: An earlier analysis of some 620 of the donors reported 276 Gb of sequence data and 117 million unique TCR beta sequences obtained from about 170 million T cells. Genome-wide SNP genotypes for about 65% of the roughly 670 donors were used in a later genetic analysis, which treated that subset as a discovery cohort. An early release that covered 500 to 800 HLA-typed donors contained approximately 300 gigabases of sequencing data and 75 million to 100 million unique TCR sequences. Both class I and class II loci were covered by HLA typing, at four-digit resolution. A later analysis re-analyzed previously published TCR beta repertoires from roughly 600 donors and added high-resolution HLA genotyping to study TCR occurrence patterns. In addition to the first cohort of 500 to 850 subjects, a separate validation cohort of 120 different subjects was used. An earlier analysis of 450 to 750 of the donors used high-throughput TCR beta sequencing to judge whether each TCR beta V gene segment behaved as functional or pseudogenic. To predict cytomegalovirus infection status, the study combined high-throughput TCR immunosequencing, statistical association of individual TCRs with disease status, and machine learning. Every repertoire in the discovery cohort had been generated on one and the same sequencing platform. The study used immunosequencing to profile the T cell repertoires of 600 to 850 subjects and linked those repertoires to cytomegalovirus serostatus. On average, over 200,000 unique TCR beta nucleotide sequences were sequenced per donor among 398 genotyped donors of the cohort, with 15% to 20% of those sequences being non-productive. Of the roughly 410 genotyped donors, over 80% were placed in the genetic ancestry cluster associated with self-reported Caucasian donors. Roughly 5 DR-DQ haplotypes were treated as single units for association and clustering because of strong linkage in the cohort. The study aimed to test whether signatures of past pathogen exposure could be identified by cataloging public T cell receptors. The number of donors typed differed by locus, with 629-630 for A, B, C, DRB1 and DQB1, around 560 for DQA1, over 600 for DPA1, and 400 to 490 for DPB1. In the later analysis, no new phenotypic data were used to find candidate immune exposures; instead, reliance was placed on TCR beta sequences and their occurrence across donors. Donor age, sex, ethnicity and CMV serostatus were compiled alongside the repertoire data.

Broader findings and caveats from the paper: In both the original and validation cohorts, the classifier was reported to diagnose cytomegalovirus status with high specificity and sensitivity. A group of highly shared sequence variants was considered likely to be a technical artifact of the sequencing pipeline. In a later analysis, TCR association rates were found to vary across HLA loci, with the most associated TCRs seen for DRB1 alleles and the fewest for HLA-C alleles. This cohort had only TCR beta chains sequenced, and the lack of alpha or paired-chain data limited which features could be detected. Across donors, most TCR sequences were observed very rarely, whereas some public TCRs were present in many individuals. When HLA alleles, especially DR and DQ, strongly co-occurred, TCR associations were difficult to assign to individual alleles. A later analysis associated 16,951 TCR beta sequences with specific HLA alleles at a false discovery rate of 0.05. Correlated functional status among segregating V segments might reflect linkage disequilibrium, but an unknown experimental factor could not be ruled out. In a later genetic analysis, fewer N-insertions in productive TCRs were reported among donors in an Asian-associated ancestry cluster than the roughly 700-donor mean. Some IMGT-functional V segments, including TRBV6-2 and TRBV6-3, could not be distinguished by the 87-base-pair reads and were therefore excluded. Most CMV-associated TCR beta chains appeared to be HLA-restricted in a later analysis, and the HLA associations seemed to be driven largely by CMV exposure. Because HLA typing was missing for some donors at each locus, association tests included only the typed subset. An association between a missense DCLRE1C variant and V-gene and J-gene trimming of TCR beta chains was found in a later genetic analysis and replicated in an independent cohort. It was suggested by the authors that the approach could potentially be generalized to other disease states and immunological phenotypes. CMV serostatus was the only immune exposure information available for the cohort. Presence/absence analyses assumed roughly uniform sequencing depth across donors, an assumption that may not hold. In vitro tests confirmed that three of the cytomegalovirus-associated TCR beta chains recognize cytomegalovirus antigens. In an earlier analysis of about 540 of the donors, most TCR beta V segments were observed in productive rearrangements about 87% or about 30% of the time, broadly matching IMGT annotations. A further reported finding was that TCR beta sequences accurately predicted the HLA-A and HLA-B alleles for most subjects in the first cohort. Over 15 rarely observed V segments, including chromosome 9 orphons, were excluded from the earlier analysis of several hundred of the donors because counts were too low. In a later analysis, several top co-occurrence clusters were reported to appear linked to parvovirus B19, influenza, CMV and Epstein-Barr virus. A later analysis found that HLA-associated TCR beta chains were more clonally expanded and had lower generation probabilities than equally common non-associated chains. In the study, some 160 TCR beta chains were listed as associated with cytomegalovirus.

V lost 5 bases and J lost 3 bases; the stretch between them is 12 bases long. The germline V gene encodes CDR1 SGHDT and CDR2 YYEEEE. The CDR3 sequence holds 13 residues, the cysteine and phenylalanine included. Only the CDR3 portion is preserved as DNA: 39 bases, with reading frame beginning at the first base. The cohort consisted of 600 to 750 healthy bone marrow donors. All cohort members were sampled while nominally healthy, although unrecorded immune exposures were likely present. The donor tested CMV seropositive and was one of the 289 seropositive cohort members. A peripheral blood sample was collected from each donor, and TCR beta sequencing was performed on peripheral blood mononuclear cells. Genomic DNA was extracted from the blood cell samples with the Qiagen DNeasy Blood Extraction Kit. Of note for this clone: Its antigen is unknown. Per-base qualities were not stored, and no clone one base away is much larger.

The library was produced with the immunoSEQ multiplex PCR assay. A mixture of 60 forward primers for TCR Vbeta segments and 13 reverse primers for TCR Jbeta segments was used in the multiplex PCR. A multiplex PCR assay on genomic DNA amplified the CDR3 region of rearranged TCR beta genes. On the Illumina HiSeq System, the amplified TCR beta libraries were sequenced as 87-base-pair reads. The study's own analysis went as follows. Across the 600 to 700 repertoires, a later analysis counted 80 million or so unique TCR beta chains, 9.5 million to 13 million of which were shared by at least two donors. Raw reads were error-corrected and collapsed into unique sequences with a nearest-neighbor algorithm that merged closely related sequences to remove PCR and sequencing errors. V, D and J gene segments were assigned by aligning CDR3 sequences to IMGT reference sequences. Each retained sequence needed at least a six-nucleotide match to both a V gene segment and a J gene segment. Rearrangements were classified as productive when the CDR3 lacked stop codons and remained in frame with V and J, and all other rearrangements were classified as non-productive. CDR3 was defined by IMGT convention, running from the second conserved V-encoded cysteine to the conserved J-encoded phenylalanine. The earlier analysis of about 590 of the donors excluded sequences that lacked an unambiguous match to a single V gene segment. An earlier analysis of under 750 of the donors called V segments functional above 56.7% productive rearrangements and segregating when the between-donor standard deviation exceeded 5%. A statistical classification framework was developed to diagnose cytomegalovirus status using the catalog of TCR beta chain sequences. A later analysis assigned V and J genes by comparing TCR nucleotide sequences with IMGT/GENE-DB human TR gene sequences. In a later analysis, CDR3 sequences and most-parsimonious VDJ recombination scenarios were assigned using the TCRdist pipeline. In a later analysis, every TCR beta chain was defined by the combination of its CDR3 amino acid sequence and its V-gene family, and reads without a unique V-gene family were dropped. A later analysis removed several hundred highly shared, low-generation-probability nucleotide sequences to deal with suspected cross-contamination and a sequencing artifact. A later analysis calculated a clonal expansion index for each public chain from normalized within-repertoire ranks of inferred template counts. In a later analysis, generation probabilities were computed with a VDJ recombination model fitted to out-of-frame rearrangements, and the resulting probabilities were checked against IGoR. In a later analysis, TCR-TCR, TCR-HLA and TCR-CMV co-occurrence was scored with hypergeometric tests, and a repertoire-size bias correction was applied to TCR pairs. To estimate false discovery rates, a later analysis permuted the HLA or CMV assignments 20 times. In a later analysis, co-occurring TCRs were grouped with DBSCAN, and TCRdist sequence similarity was added when clustering was performed within HLA-allele-positive subsets. Repertoires with fewer than 30,000 or more than 120,000 public chains were left out of co-occurrence clustering, as were several repertoires with anomalous nucleotide sharing. The table comes from immuneACCESS by way of TCRdb, which keeps in-frame sequences with V and J called. Part of the clones is missing from these tables; in studies checked, under half for an unresolved V gene and the rest for unknown reasons. That table supplies the V and J calls and clone size; D and trimming were determined from the DNA. This sample comprises 200,000 to 250,000 clones, approximately 70% of them detected only once. 2.6% of the sample is in the top ten clones.

Sequenced: PBMCs. Rearrangement joined TRBV5-6 to TRBJ2-7; TRBD1 is a weak D gene call, 6 bases matching. The receptor's source is a man aged 40-49 years in good health and CMV-seropositive. This receptor has the CDR3 CASSYGTFYEQYF. The DNA sequence follows: TGTGCCAGCAGTTACGGGACATTCTACGAGCAGTACTTC.